These T cell receptor beta chains were read from a single sample in a study of T cell responses to AZD1222 COVID-19 vaccine. TCRdb's table, derived via immunoSEQ multiplex PCR, lists solely in-frame clones and lacks some. Of some 170,000 clones detected, more than 80% appear once; the ten largest clones hold 3.5% to 5.5%. The sequences come from peripheral blood, collected 28 days after the second dose of the MenACWY control vaccine. All receptors derive from an adult who received the MenACWY meningococcal vaccine as a control. Each CDR3 is given without its conserved first and last residue. Each record gives: V gene, J gene, D gene, clone size, CDR3 protein. The D gene is left open where the match is weak. Clone sizes are given selectively: once, few, many, or a class where the clone is expanded.

TRBV7-2	TRBJ2-7	NA	once	ASSLGPSYEQY
TRBV5-1	TRBJ2-5	NA	NA	ASSLRETGTETQY
TRBV10-3	TRBJ2-7	TRBD2	NA	AISDLGLAGEQY
TRBV24-1	TRBJ2-1	NA	NA	ATSDFGEAGFSYNEQF
TRBV24-1	TRBJ1-5	NA	NA	ATSDSRGKQPQH
TRBV27	TRBJ2-1	NA	once	ASSTGYNEQF
TRBV9	TRBJ2-1	TRBD1	NA	ASSVAAGGFNEQF
TRBV10-3	TRBJ2-2	NA	NA	AISDPGSSTGELF
TRBV7-9	TRBJ2-7	TRBD1	NA	ASSLTGASSYEQY
TRBV19	TRBJ1-5	TRBD1	NA	ASSIPRTGDNQPQH
TRBV5-1	TRBJ2-1	TRBD2	NA	ASSLESSGSPYNEQF
TRBV7-2	TRBJ2-3	TRBD1	NA	ASSSKGGWGQATDTQY
TRBV6-5	TRBJ1-4	NA	NA	ASRAGFNNEKLF
TRBV18	TRBJ2-3	TRBD1	once	ASSPQGQSPDTQY
TRBV4-3	TRBJ1-2	TRBD1	NA	ASSQTRLTGKIEGYT